The next 20 T cell receptor beta chains were all read from a single sample in a study of CD8+CD57+ T cells in acquired aplastic anemia. Patients who underwent sequencing had shown CD8+CD57+ cell expansion by flow cytometry. The template for TCR beta VDJ and CDR3 sequence profiling was genomic DNA. TCRdb called the reads again in MiXCR, with one record for every CDR3 protein. The sample shows 250,000 to 350,000 distinct CDR3 sequences, approximately 60% of them seen only once. The sequenced sample was sorted CD4+, CD8+, or CD8+CD57+ T cells (not recorded which) from PBMCs. The receptors originated from a human donor with aplastic anemia.

Written as DNA, the CDR3 is TGTGCCAGCAGTTTATATCCCCATTTTAGGTCCCACTTCTCCTACAATGAGCAGTTCTTC. Its translation is CASSLYPHFRSHFSYNEQFF. The V gene is TRBV12-3 or TRBV12-4, the J gene TRBJ2-1, with D unresolved. V lost 2 bases and J lost 0, with 23 bases in between. This CDR3 comprises 20 residues.

This chain connects TRBV12-3 or TRBV12-4 to TRBJ2-1, with unresolved D. The CDR3 covers 16 residues. The V end was cut by 10 bases, the J end by 2 bases, with 21 bases between. CDR3 coding DNA: TGTGCCACCCGGAGACGAGGATCGAACACCTACAATGAGCAGTTCTTC. As protein: CATRRRGSNTYNEQFF.

This clonotype was observed at least ten times. The chain employs TRBV20-1 and TRBJ2-7; TRBD2 matches 8 bases. CDR3 length: 12 residues. Unmatched junction bases numbered 1, after V lost 3 bases and J lost 3 bases. The V gene's germline CDR1 is DFQATT and CDR2 SNEGSKA (reference sequence). The CDR3 reads CSASRGGYEQYF. DNA for the CDR3: TGCAGTGCTAGTCGGGGGGGCTACGAGCAGTACTTC.

The V and J genes are TRBV5-1 and TRBJ1-4, with 8 bases matching TRBD1. J gave up 4 bases and V 4 bases, and 6 bases lay outside the gene matches. Germline loops: CDR1 SGHRS, CDR2 YFSETQ. This CDR3 has 15 amino acids. CDR3: CASSSTGGDNEKLFF. CDR3 DNA: TGCGCCAGCAGCAGTACAGGGGGGGATAATGAAAAACTGTTTTTT.

The chain is built from TRBV7-2 and TRBJ1-2; the D gene is possibly TRBD1 (5 bases). From germline, CDR1 is SGHTA and CDR2 FQGNSA. V was cut by 3 bases and J by 7 bases, with 18 bases left in between. CDR3 length: 15 amino acids. The CDR3 is CASSFIGGGERGYTF. DNA for the CDR3: TGTGCCAGCAGCTTTATTGGCGGAGGGGAGCGTGGCTACACCTTC.

This clonotype occurred a few times. The V and J genes are TRBV2 and TRBJ1-1; 8 bases fit TRBD1. The CDR3 has 16 residues. V shed 1 base and J 4 bases; nucleotides not matched to a gene: 8. CDR1 is SNHLY and CDR2 is FYNNEI in the germline V gene. CDR3 sequence: CASSEVQTGVSTEAFF. The CDR3 DNA reads TGTGCCAGCAGTGAAGTCCAGACAGGGGTGAGCACTGAAGCTTTCTTT.

The V and J genes are TRBV2 and TRBJ2-5; 7 bases align to TRBD1. This CDR3 comprises 15 residues. Germline CDR1 is SNHLY and CDR2 is FYNNEI. Trimming cost V 9 bases and J 1 base; bases outside gene matches: 11. CDR3 DNA: TGTGCCAGTCATACAGGGGTCCCCTTCCAAGAGACCCAGTACTTC. Translated: CASHTGVPFQETQYF.

To note about this clonotype: One junction end disagrees with the germline gene, perhaps due to a read error. This chain links TRBV7-2 with TRBJ2-1; 12 bases agree with TRBD2. Germline V gene lookup returns CDR1 SGHTA and CDR2 FQGNSA. There are 13 residues in the CDR3. The chain's CDR3 is CASIPRLAGEMAF. In DNA form, the CDR3 reads TGTGCCAGCATTCCTAGACTAGCGGGAGAGATGGCCTTC.

The V and J genes are TRBV24-1 and TRBJ2-5, with 7 nucleotides matching TRBD2. V lost 4 bases and J lost 5; bases outside the gene matches: 9. Germline-derived CDR1 and CDR2 are KGHDR and SFDVKD. This CDR3 contains 15 residues. DNA of the CDR3: TGTGCCACCAGTGAAGGGAGGGGCGGGGGTGAGACCCAGTACTTC. This gives the protein CATSEGRGGGETQYF.

V and J are TRBV19 and TRBJ1-5; D gene unclear. Germline CDR1 and CDR2: LNHDA and SQIVND (reference sequence). Trimming removed 8 bases at V and 2 bases at J, with 10 bases between. The CDR3 runs 13 residues. CDR3 sequence reads: CASRARGNQPQHF. CDR3 DNA: TGTGCCAGTCGAGCCCGCGGCAATCAGCCCCAGCATTTT.

The rearrangement uses TRBV19 and TRBJ2-7; D is unclear. CDR3 length: 13 amino acids. From germline, CDR1 is LNHDA and CDR2 SQIVND (reference sequence). V was trimmed by 4 bases and J by 2 bases, leaving 9 bases between them. This CDR3 reads CASSKGGPYEQYF. CDR3 DNA sequence: TGTGCCAGTAGTAAGGGCGGACCCTACGAGCAGTACTTC.

The sample holds many counts of this clonotype. This rearrangement joins TRBV20-1 to TRBJ2-1; a possible D gene is TRBD2 (6 bases). V was cut by 3 bases and J by 6 bases, with 15 bases left in between. Germline V gene data show CDR1 as DFQATT and CDR2 as SNEGSKA (reference sequence). This CDR3 contains 14 residues. DNA of the CDR3: TGCAGTGCTAGTACCGGGACTGCGACCAATGAGCAGTTCTTC. Protein product: CSASTGTATNEQFF.

This clonotype was observed a few times. The chain links TRBV7-6 to TRBJ1-3; a possible D gene is TRBD1 (5 bases). The CDR3 has 15 residues. Germline CDR1 reads SGHVS; CDR2 reads FNYEAQ. V was trimmed by 1 base and J by 4 bases, leaving 11 bases between them. The CDR3 spells CASSLVPGPGNTIYF. In DNA, the CDR3 is TGTGCCAGCAGCTTAGTGCCAGGGCCCGGAAACACCATATATTTT.

The J gene is TRBJ1-5, the V gene TRBV7-6; 9 bases align to TRBD1. CDR1 is SGHVS and CDR2 is FNYEAQ in the germline V gene. J gave up 5 bases and V 5 bases, and 4 bases lay outside the gene matches. This CDR3 comprises 14 residues. In nucleotides, the CDR3 is TGTGCCAGCAGCGCCTGGGACAGGGATCAGCCCCAGCATTTT. Translated, it gives CASSAWDRDQPQHF.

The gene calls are TRBV6-4 and TRBJ1-2, with 7 bases aligning to TRBD1. Germline CDR1 reads MRHNA; CDR2 reads SNTAGT. Trimming removed 2 bases from V and 8 bases from J; junction bases left unmatched: 11. The CDR3 consists of 15 residues. The CDR3 reads CASSDAPTGAGGYTF. The CDR3 nucleotides read TGTGCCAGCAGTGACGCTCCTACAGGGGCCGGGGGCTACACCTTC.

In regard to this clonotype: The junction does not match germline at one end; this may be a read error. This sequence joins TRBV10-1 and TRBJ1-2; TRBD1 might be the D (6 bases). In germline, CDR1 is WNHNN, CDR2 SYGVQD (reference sequence). CDR3 length: 14 amino acids. The CDR3 is CAISPRQELYGYTF. The CDR3 nucleotides are TGTGCCATCAGTCCTAGACAGGAATTGTATGGCTACACCTTC.

CDR3 loop: CASSTGQGWEQFF. CDR3 DNA: TGCGCCAGCAGCACTGGACAGGGATGGGAGCAGTTCTTC. The chain is built from TRBV5-1 and TRBJ2-1; 8 nucleotides line up with TRBD1. CDR1 is SGHRS and CDR2 is YFSETQ in the germline V gene. With 4 bases clipped from V and 10 bases from J, the junction kept 7 bases outside the gene matches. The CDR3 is 13 residues long.

The rearrangement joins TRBV5-1 to TRBJ2-7; 7 nucleotides align to TRBD2. Germline V gene data show CDR1 as SGHRS and CDR2 as YFSETQ. J lost 6 bases, V lost 2 bases, and 20 bases had no gene match. The CDR3 loop spans 18 amino acids. The CDR3 coding sequence is TGCGCCAGCAGCTTTCGTCCTAGCGGTAACGAGCTGGGCGGCGAGCAGTACTTC. Amino acid sequence: CASSFRPSGNELGGEQYF. Supplemented by reference TRBV5-1 and TRBJ2-7, the full variable domain reads KAGVTQTPRYLIKTRGQQVTLSCSPISGHRSVSWYQQTPGQGLQFLFEYFSETQRNKGNFPGRFSGRQFSNSRSEMNVSTLELGDSALYLCASSFRPSGNELGGEQYFGPGTRLTVT.

CDR3 region: CAISGDRPSYNEQFF. As DNA, the CDR3 is TGTGCCATCAGTGGGGATCGACCTAGTTACAATGAGCAGTTCTTC. The V gene is TRBV10-3, the J gene TRBJ2-1; D uncertain. This CDR3 has 15 amino acids. V lost 4 bases to trimming and J lost 4 bases, with 14 bases between them. The germline V gene encodes CDR1 ENHRY and CDR2 SYGVKD.

This chain links TRBV7-3 with TRBJ1-4; D is ambiguous. Between the trimmed V and J ends, which lost 4 bases and 5 bases, there was a span of 14 bases. CDR3 size: 15 residues. From germline, CDR1 is SGHTA and CDR2 FQGTGA. The CDR3: CASSSEEGSNEKLFF. CDR3 bases: TGTGCCAGCAGCTCCGAAGAAGGGTCCAATGAAAAACTGTTTTTT.